The sample holds a few counts of the clone carrying this TCR beta chain. Its antigen is unknown. This entry comes from a study of response to subunit inactivated influenza vaccine. The study's findings and limits: Each seasonal flu vaccination may recruit only limited new T cells, authors suggested.

TCRdb independently ran MiXCR on the RT-PCR reads; one entry per CDR3 protein. This table has about half a million distinct CDR3 sequences, approximately 11% appearing once. Germline CDR1 is MNHNS and CDR2 is SASEGT. This CDR3 region has 15 residues. Deletions cut 5 bases from V and 2 bases from J, with 13 bases between. Sequences were derived from PBMCs from blood, sampled about 40 days after vaccination. This receptor was obtained from a man between 50 and 59 years old who received an inactivated influenza vaccine. The chain is built from TRBV6-1 and TRBJ1-5; the D gene is possibly TRBD1 (6 bases). CDR3 amino acids: CASSIGQPGNQPQHF. The CDR3 DNA is TGTGCCAGCAGTATAGGACAGCCAGGCAATCAGCCCCAGCATTTT.